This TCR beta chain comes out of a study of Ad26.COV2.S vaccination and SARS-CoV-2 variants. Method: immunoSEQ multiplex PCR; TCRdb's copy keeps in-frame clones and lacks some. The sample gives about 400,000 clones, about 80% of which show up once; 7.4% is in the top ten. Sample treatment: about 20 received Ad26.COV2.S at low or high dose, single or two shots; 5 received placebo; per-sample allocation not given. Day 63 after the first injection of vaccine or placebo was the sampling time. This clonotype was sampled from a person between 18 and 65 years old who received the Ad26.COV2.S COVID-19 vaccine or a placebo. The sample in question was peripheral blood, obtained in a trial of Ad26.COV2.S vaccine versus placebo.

The CDR3 DNA is TGTGCCAGCAGCCCCAAAGGTGTTCCGAACACTGAAGCTTTCTTT. Its protein product is CASSPKGVPNTEAFF. The V call is TRBV5-4, the J call TRBJ1-1; D gene ambiguous. The CDR3 is 15 residues long. Germline lookup yields CDR1 SGHNT and CDR2 YYREEE (reference sequence). V was cut by 4 bases and J by 1 base, with 14 bases left in between.